The 8 T cell receptor beta chains below come from one sample, sequenced in a study of glioma-infiltrating T cells. The iRepertoire nested amplicon-rescue multiplex PCR amplified TCR alpha and beta CDR3s from RNA. TCRdb fed the multiplex PCR reads into MiXCR, producing one record per CDR3 protein. This sample has about 93,000 distinct CDR3 sequences, with 35% to 45% found just once. The sequencing input was glioma tissue, nonneoplastic brain tissue, or PBMCs (not recorded which). Every receptor here comes from a human donor with low-grade glioma or glioblastoma, undergoing nonglioma brain surgery, or in good health (not recorded which).

The sample holds a few counts of this clonotype. This may stem from a read error, because a much larger clone lies one nucleotide away. This rearrangement joins TRBV6-5 to TRBJ2-7; the D gene is possibly TRBD2 (5 bases). Germline V lookup: CDR1 MNHEY, CDR2 SVGAGI. The CDR3 loop spans 13 amino acids. V shed 6 bases and J shed 3 bases, with 12 bases lying between them. This CDR3 is CASSQDDYYEQYF. The DNA for the CDR3 is TGTGCCAGCAGCCAGGACGACTACTACGAGCAGTACTTC.

In its sample, this clonotype was seen once. This may come from a read error, since a much larger clone is one base off. The chain uses TRBV7-2 and TRBJ2-5; 12 nucleotides line up with TRBD2. CDR1 is SGHTA and CDR2 is FQGNSA in the germline V gene. There are 20 residues in the CDR3. Losses at the gene ends were 5 bases for V and 2 bases for J; bases not matched to a gene: 18. The CDR3 bases are TGTGCCAGCAGCGCGACTAGCGGGAGACCCCTACCCCCTCTACAAGAGACCCAGTACTTC. Protein product: CASSATSGRPLPPLQETQYF.

This clonotype showed up many times. This chain uses TRBV7-9 with TRBJ2-7; D possibly corresponds to TRBD1 (6 bases). The V gene lost 2 bases and the J gene lost 2 bases, with 7 bases spanning the gap. In germline, CDR1 is SEHNR, CDR2 FQNEAQ (reference sequence). This CDR3 has 13 amino acids. The CDR3 loop reads CASSLSGAYEQYF. In nucleotides, the CDR3 is TGTGCCAGCAGCTTATCAGGGGCCTACGAGCAGTACTTC.

This clonotype was seen many times. The V and J genes are TRBV6-4 and TRBJ1-2; 8 bases match TRBD1. Germline lookup yields CDR1 MRHNA and CDR2 SNTAGT. After removal of 9 bases from V and 4 bases from J, the junction contained 13 bases not matched to a gene. This CDR3 is built from 15 residues. Here the CDR3 reads CASPVQGGGGYGYTF. For the CDR3, the DNA is TGTGCCAGTCCCGTACAGGGGGGGGGCGGCTATGGCTACACCTTC.

This rearrangement joins TRBV3-1 to TRBJ2-1, with 7 nucleotides matching TRBD1. The V and J ends lost 3 bases and 2 bases, in that order; junction bases with no gene match: 7. This CDR3 is 16 amino acids long. CDR1 is LGHDT, CDR2 YNNKEL, per germline (reference sequence). The CDR3 region is CASSQGNRGTYNEQFF. Here the CDR3 DNA reads TGTGCCAGCAGCCAGGGGAACAGGGGAACCTACAATGAGCAGTTCTTC.

This sequence joins TRBV20-1 and TRBJ2-1; 13 bases are shared with TRBD2. The CDR3 is made up of 15 amino acids. Per germline, CDR1 DFQATT and CDR2 SNEGSKA (reference sequence). The V segment lost 1 base and the J segment 3 bases; nucleotides outside the gene matches: 0. DNA of the CDR3: TGCAGTGCTAGAGGACTAGCGGGGGGCTACAATGAGCAGTTCTTC. Its protein product is CSARGLAGGYNEQFF.

This clonotype showed up many times. This chain joins TRBV7-6 and TRBJ2-7, with TRBD2 matching over 11 bases. The germline CDR1 and CDR2 sequences are SGHVS and FNYEAQ. J gave up 3 bases and V 5 bases, and 6 bases lay outside the gene matches. The length of the CDR3 is 15 residues. This CDR3 is CASSSSGGDVYEQYF. Written as DNA, the CDR3 is TGTGCCAGCAGCAGTAGCGGGGGGGACGTCTACGAGCAGTACTTC.

Turning to this clonotype: It may be a read error: a sequence one base away is much more abundant. The rearrangement links TRBV5-1 to TRBJ2-3; D might be TRBD1 (5 bases). The CDR3 runs 16 residues. V lost 0 bases to trimming and J lost 6 bases, with 17 bases between them. Germline CDR1 SGHRS, CDR2 YFSETQ. The CDR3 sequence: CASSLAVLQGLDTQYF. The CDR3 DNA reads TGCGCCAGCAGCTTGGCAGTATTGCAGGGTTTGGATACGCAGTATTTT.